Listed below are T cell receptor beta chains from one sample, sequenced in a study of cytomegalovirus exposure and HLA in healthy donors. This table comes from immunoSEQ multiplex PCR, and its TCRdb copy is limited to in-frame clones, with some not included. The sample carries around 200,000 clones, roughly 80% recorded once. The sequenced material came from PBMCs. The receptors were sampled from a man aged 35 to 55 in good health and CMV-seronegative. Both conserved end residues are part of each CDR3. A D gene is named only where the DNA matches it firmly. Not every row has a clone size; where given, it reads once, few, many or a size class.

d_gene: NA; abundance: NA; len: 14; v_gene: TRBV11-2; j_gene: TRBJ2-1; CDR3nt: TGTGCCAGCAGCAGCGTATTTTATAGTAATGAGCAGTTCTTC; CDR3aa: CASSSVFYSNEQFF
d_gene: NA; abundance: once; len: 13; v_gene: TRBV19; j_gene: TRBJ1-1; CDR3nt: TGTGCCAGTAGTACGCCCAATACAATGGAAGCTTTCTTT; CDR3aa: CASSTPNTMEAFF
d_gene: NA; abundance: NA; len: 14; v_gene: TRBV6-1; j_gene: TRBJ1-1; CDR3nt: TGTGCCAGCAGATTCCTCCAGGGTGGGACTGAAGCTTTCTTT; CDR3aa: CASRFLQGGTEAFF
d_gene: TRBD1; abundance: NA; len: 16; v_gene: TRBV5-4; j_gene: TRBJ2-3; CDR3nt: TGTGCCAGCAGCCCGGGGACAGGGGGTTACACAGATGCGCAGTATTTT; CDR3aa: CASSPGTGGYTDAQYF
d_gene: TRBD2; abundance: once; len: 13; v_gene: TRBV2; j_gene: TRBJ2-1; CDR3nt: TGTGCCAGCAGTGTTGGCAGCGGGGATGAGCAGTTCTTC; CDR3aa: CASSVGSGDEQFF
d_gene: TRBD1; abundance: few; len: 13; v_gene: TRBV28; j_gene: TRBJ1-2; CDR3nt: TGTGCCGCTAAGGGACAGACCTTTGGCGGCTACACCTTC; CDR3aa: CAAKGQTFGGYTF
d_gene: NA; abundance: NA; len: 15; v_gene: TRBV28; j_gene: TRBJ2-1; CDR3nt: TGTGCCAGCAGTTTGGCCGGGACACTCTACAATGAGCAGTTCTTC; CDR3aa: CASSLAGTLYNEQFF
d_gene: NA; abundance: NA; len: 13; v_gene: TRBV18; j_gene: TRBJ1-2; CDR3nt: TGTGCCAGCTCGCCGGACGGACTCTATGGCTACACCTTC; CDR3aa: CASSPDGLYGYTF
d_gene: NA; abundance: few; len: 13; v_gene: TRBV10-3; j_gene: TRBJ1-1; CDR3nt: TGTGCCATCAGTGAGACCCGAGCCACTGAAGCTTTCTTT; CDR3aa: CAISETRATEAFF
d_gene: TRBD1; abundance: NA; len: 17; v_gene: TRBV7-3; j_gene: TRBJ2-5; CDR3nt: TGTGCCAGCAGCCCAGGGACAGGGAGATCTGCATGGGAGACCCAGTACTTC; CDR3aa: CASSPGTGRSAWETQYF
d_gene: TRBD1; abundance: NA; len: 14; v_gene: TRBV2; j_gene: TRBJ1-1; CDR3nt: TGTGCCAGCAGTGGGGACAGCATGAACACTGAAGCTTTCTTT; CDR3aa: CASSGDSMNTEAFF
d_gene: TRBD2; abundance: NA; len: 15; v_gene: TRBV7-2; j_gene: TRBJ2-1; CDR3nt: TGTGCCAGCAGCGCCTATGACGGGAGGGGGGCTGAGCAGTTCTTC; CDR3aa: CASSAYDGRGAEQFF
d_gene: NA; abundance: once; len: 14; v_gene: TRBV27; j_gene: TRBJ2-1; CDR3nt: TGTGCCAGCAGCCCCGGGAGACCCTACAATGAGCAGTTCTTC; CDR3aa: CASSPGRPYNEQFF
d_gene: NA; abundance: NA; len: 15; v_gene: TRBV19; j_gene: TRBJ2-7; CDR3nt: TGTGCCAGTAGTGCATCCGGACTGGGAGCCTACGAGCAGTACTTC; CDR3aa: CASSASGLGAYEQYF
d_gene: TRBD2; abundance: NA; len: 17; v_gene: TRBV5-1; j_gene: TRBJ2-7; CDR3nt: TGCGCCAGCAGCCCAGGACTAGCGAATGGGGTATTCTACGAGCAGTACTTC; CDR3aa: CASSPGLANGVFYEQYF
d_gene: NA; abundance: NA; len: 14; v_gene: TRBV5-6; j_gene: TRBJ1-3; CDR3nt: TGTGCCAGCAGCTTAAGACAGTTGGGAAACACCATATATTTT; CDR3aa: CASSLRQLGNTIYF
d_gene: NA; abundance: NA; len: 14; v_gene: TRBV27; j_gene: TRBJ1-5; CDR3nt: TGTGCCAGCAGTTTAACACCAGGGGCTCAGCCCCAGCATTTT; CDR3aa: CASSLTPGAQPQHF
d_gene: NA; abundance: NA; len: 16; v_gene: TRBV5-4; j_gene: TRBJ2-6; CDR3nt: TGTGCCAGCAGCTTGGCCAGGGTAACTGGGGCCAACGTCCTGACTTTC; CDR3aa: CASSLARVTGANVLTF
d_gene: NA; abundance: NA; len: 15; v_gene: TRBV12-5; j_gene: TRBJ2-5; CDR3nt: TGTGCTAGTGGCTCTAAAGGACTTTACCAAGAGACCCAGTACTTC; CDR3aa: CASGSKGLYQETQYF
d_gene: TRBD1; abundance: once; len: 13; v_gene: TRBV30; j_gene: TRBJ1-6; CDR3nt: TGTGCCTGGGGGACAGGGAAGAATTCACCCCTCCACTTT; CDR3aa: CAWGTGKNSPLHF
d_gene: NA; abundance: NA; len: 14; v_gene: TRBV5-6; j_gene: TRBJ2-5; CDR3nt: TGTGCCAGCAGCCCAACCCCGCTAGAAGAGACCCAGTACTTC; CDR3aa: CASSPTPLEETQYF
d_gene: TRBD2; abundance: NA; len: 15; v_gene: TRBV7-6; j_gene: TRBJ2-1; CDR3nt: TGTGCCAGCAGCGAGGGGACTAGCGGCTACAATGAGCAGTTCTTC; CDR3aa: CASSEGTSGYNEQFF
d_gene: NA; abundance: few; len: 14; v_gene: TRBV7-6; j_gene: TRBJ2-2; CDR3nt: TGTGCCAGCAGCTTAGTGGCAGGGGCCGGGGAGCTGTTTTTT; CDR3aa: CASSLVAGAGELFF
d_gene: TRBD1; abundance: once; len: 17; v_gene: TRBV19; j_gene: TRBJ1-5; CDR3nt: TGTGCCAGTAGTATTATAATTGGGACAGCTTACAATCAGCCCCAGCATTTT; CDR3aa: CASSIIIGTAYNQPQHF
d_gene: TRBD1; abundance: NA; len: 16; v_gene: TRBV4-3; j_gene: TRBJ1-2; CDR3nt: TGCGCCAGCAGCCAGAGCGGACAGGGGGCTATCTATGGCTACACCTTC; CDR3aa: CASSQSGQGAIYGYTF
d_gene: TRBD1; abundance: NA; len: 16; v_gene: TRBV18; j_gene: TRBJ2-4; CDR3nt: TGTGCCAGCTCCCCCGGGACAGGGGGCCCCAAAAACATTCAGTACTTC; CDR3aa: CASSPGTGGPKNIQYF
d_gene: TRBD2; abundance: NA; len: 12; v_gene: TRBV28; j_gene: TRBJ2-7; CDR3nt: TGTGCCAGCAGTTTACTTGCGGGAGCTATGAACTTC; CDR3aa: CASSLLAGAMNF
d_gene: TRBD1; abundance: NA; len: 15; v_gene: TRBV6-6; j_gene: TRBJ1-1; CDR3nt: TGTGCCAGCAGTCAGCCCGACAGGGAGGCCACTGAAGCTTTCTTT; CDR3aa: CASSQPDREATEAFF
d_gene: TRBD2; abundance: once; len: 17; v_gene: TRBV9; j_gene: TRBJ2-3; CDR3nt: TGTGCCAGCAGCAACACACGAGCTAGCGGGGGCACAGATACGCAGTATTTT; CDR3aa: CASSNTRASGGTDTQYF
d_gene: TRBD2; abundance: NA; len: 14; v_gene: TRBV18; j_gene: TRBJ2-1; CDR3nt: TGTGCCAGCTCAGCTAGCGGGGGGTACAATGAGCAGTTCTTC; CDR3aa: CASSASGGYNEQFF
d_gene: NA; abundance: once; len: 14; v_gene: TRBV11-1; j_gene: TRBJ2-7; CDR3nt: TGTGCCAGCAGCTTGCTCCAGGGGGGTTTCGAGCAGTACTTC; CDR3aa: CASSLLQGGFEQYF
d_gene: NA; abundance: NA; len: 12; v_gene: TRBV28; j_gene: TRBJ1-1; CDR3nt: TGTGCCAGCAGGCAGGGGAACACTGAAGCTTTCTTT; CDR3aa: CASRQGNTEAFF
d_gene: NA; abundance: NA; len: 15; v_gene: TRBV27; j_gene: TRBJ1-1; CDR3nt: TGTGCCAGCAGTTTACGCCCTTACATGAACACTGAAGCTTTCTTT; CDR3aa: CASSLRPYMNTEAFF
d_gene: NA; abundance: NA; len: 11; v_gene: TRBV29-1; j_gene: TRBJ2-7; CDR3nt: TGCAGCGTTGAAGGGCTTTACGAGCAGTACTTC; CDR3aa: CSVEGLYEQYF
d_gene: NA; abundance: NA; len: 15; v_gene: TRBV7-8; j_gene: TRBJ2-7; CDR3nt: TGTGCCAGCACCCTCGGCGGGGTAGCGATGGGAGAGCAGTACTTC; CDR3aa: CASTLGGVAMGEQYF
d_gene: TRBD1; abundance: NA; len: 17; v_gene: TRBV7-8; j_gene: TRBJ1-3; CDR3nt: TGTGCCAGCAGCTTATCGCAGGGGGCGCGCCTCGGAAACACCATATATTTT; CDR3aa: CASSLSQGARLGNTIYF
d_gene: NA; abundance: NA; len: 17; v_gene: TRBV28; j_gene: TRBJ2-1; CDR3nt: TGTGCCAGCAGTCCCTCGGGCGCAGGGCGCTACTACAATGAGCAGTTCTTC; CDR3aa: CASSPSGAGRYYNEQFF
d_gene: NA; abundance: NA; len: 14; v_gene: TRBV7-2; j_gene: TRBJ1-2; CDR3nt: TGTGCCAGCAGCCCTCGGCAGAATCTAGAAGGCTACACCTTC; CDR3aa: CASSPRQNLEGYTF
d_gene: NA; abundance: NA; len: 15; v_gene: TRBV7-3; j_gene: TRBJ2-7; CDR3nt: TGTGCCAGCAGCCCCGGGCCCGGGCGGGCCTACGAGCAGTACTTC; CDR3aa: CASSPGPGRAYEQYF
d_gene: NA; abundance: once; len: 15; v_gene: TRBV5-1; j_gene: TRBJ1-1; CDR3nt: TGCGCCAGCAGCTTGGACGGCGGATTGAACACTGAAGCTTTCTTT; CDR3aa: CASSLDGGLNTEAFF
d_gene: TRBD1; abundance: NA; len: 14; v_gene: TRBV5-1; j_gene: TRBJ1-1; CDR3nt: TGCGCCAGCAGGGACAGGGCGGTGAACACTGAAGCTTTCTTT; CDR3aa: CASRDRAVNTEAFF
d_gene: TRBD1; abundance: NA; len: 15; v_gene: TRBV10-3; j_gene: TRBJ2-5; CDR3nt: TGTGCCATCGGGACGACAGGGGGCGCGGGAGAGACCCAGTACTTC; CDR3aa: CAIGTTGGAGETQYF
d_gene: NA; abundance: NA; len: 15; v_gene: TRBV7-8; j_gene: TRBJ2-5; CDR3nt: TGTGCCAGCACCACTGTGGTGGGCCCAAAAGAGACCCAGTACTTC; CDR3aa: CASTTVVGPKETQYF
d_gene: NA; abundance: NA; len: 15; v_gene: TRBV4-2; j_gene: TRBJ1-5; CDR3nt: TGTGCCAGCAGCCAAGAGAACGCCTACAATCAGCCCCAGCATTTT; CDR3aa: CASSQENAYNQPQHF
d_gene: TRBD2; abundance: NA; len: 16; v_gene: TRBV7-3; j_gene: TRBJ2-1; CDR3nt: TGTGCCAGCAGCCACCCTAGCGGGAAGGTCTGGAATGAGCAGTTCTTC; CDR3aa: CASSHPSGKVWNEQFF
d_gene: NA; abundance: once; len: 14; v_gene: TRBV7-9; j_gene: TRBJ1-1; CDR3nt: TGTGCCAGCAGCTTTCCCCTTCGGAACACTGAAGCTTTCTTT; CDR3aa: CASSFPLRNTEAFF
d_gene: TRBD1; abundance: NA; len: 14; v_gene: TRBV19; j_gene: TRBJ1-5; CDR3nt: TGTGCCTCCACAGGCGAGGACAGGGATCAGCCCCAGCATTTT; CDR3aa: CASTGEDRDQPQHF